Below are 20 T cell receptor beta chains sequenced from a single sample in a study of OX40 agonist ivuxolimab in advanced cancers. Library creation used the immunoSEQ multiplex PCR assay. TCRdb re-hosts the immuneACCESS table, in-frame sequences only. Its copies lack some clones; in the studies checked, an unresolved V gene accounts for under half of them, and the cause for the rest is not known. This sample comprises approximately 67,000 clones, approximately 81% of them detected only once. The ten largest clones add up to around 2% of the sample. The input for sequencing was CD4+ or CD8+ T cells sorted from blood, taken in a trial of the OX40 agonist ivuxolimab. These receptors all come from an adult with an advanced solid tumor such as melanoma, head and neck, liver or kidney cancer.

The chain carries TRBV25-1 and TRBJ2-7; TRBD2 aligns across 7 bases. Losses at the gene ends were 6 bases for V and 6 bases for J; bases not matched to a gene: 11. Germline V lookup: CDR1 MGHDK, CDR2 SYGVNS. This CDR3 is 14 amino acids long. CDR3 amino acids: CASRTDRERGEQYF. DNA of the CDR3: TGTGCCAGCAGGACCGACCGGGAGCGGGGCGAGCAGTACTTC.

The V and J genes are TRBV6-6 and TRBJ1-2; maybe TRBD1 (5 bases). Trimming removed 5 bases at V and 8 bases at J, with 15 bases between. This CDR3 comprises 13 residues. Germline V gene lookup returns CDR1 MNHNY and CDR2 SVGAGI (reference sequence). CDR3 residues: CASSTGPGSGYTF. The CDR3 bases are TGTGCCAGCAGTACGGGGCCGGGCTCCGGCTACACCTTC.

V usage is TRBV19 and J usage is TRBJ2-5, with D perhaps given as TRBD1 or TRBD2 (5 bases each). Germline V lookup: CDR1 LNHDA, CDR2 SQIVND (reference sequence). CDR3 size: 14 residues. Deletions cut 6 bases from V and 2 bases from J, with 13 bases between. In DNA, the CDR3 is TGTGCCAGTAGCGGGCGAGGGGCTCAAGAGACCCAGTACTTC. It yields the protein CASSGRGAQETQYF.

This chain uses TRBV19 with TRBJ2-3; TRBD1 agrees at 8 bases. Germline V gives CDR1 LNHDA, CDR2 SQIVND (reference sequence). The CDR3 spans 14 residues. V lost 5 bases to trimming and J lost 4 bases; unmatched junction nucleotides: 5. For the CDR3, the DNA is TGTGCCAGTAGTGGACAGGGAGGTCCAGATACGCAGTATTTT. It translates to CASSGQGGPDTQYF. Combining the CDR3 with reference TRBV19 and TRBJ2-3 gives the whole variable domain DGGITQSPKYLFRKEGQNVTLSCEQNLNHDAMYWYRQDPGQGLRLIYYSQIVNDFQKGDIAEGYSVSREKKESFPLTVTSAQKNPTAFYLCASSGQGGPDTQYFGPGTRLTVL.

This clone has just a few counts. J is TRBJ2-7 and V is TRBV6-1; D might be TRBD1 (6 bases). V was trimmed by 6 bases and J by 5 bases, leaving 14 bases between them. Per germline, CDR1 MNHNS and CDR2 SASEGT. CDR3 length: 13 residues. Written as DNA, the CDR3 is TGTGCCAGCAGCCCCGGGACATGGAACGAGCAGTACTTC. It is translated as CASSPGTWNEQYF.

This chain links TRBV7-2 with TRBJ2-3; D is unclear. The CDR3 runs 14 residues. In germline, CDR1 is SGHTA, CDR2 FQGNSA. The ends were cut back, 5 bases at V and 9 bases at J, with 18 bases in the middle. The CDR3 sequence is CASSPPRALVTQYF. The CDR3 DNA is TGTGCCAGCAGCCCCCCAAGGGCCCTGGTGACGCAGTATTTT.

This clone was seen more than once but under ten times. The chain is built from TRBV25-1 and TRBJ1-2; D gene ambiguous. The CDR3 has 13 residues. V was shortened by 0 bases and J by 6 bases, with 8 bases between the two germline ends. Germline loops: CDR1 MGHDK, CDR2 SYGVNS. Written as DNA, the CDR3 is TGTGCCAGCAGTGAATATCGGGATCATGGCTACACCTTC. The encoded protein is CASSEYRDHGYTF.

The V and J genes are TRBV5-5 and TRBJ2-7; either TRBD1 or TRBD2 may supply D (6 bases each). Germline assignment: CDR1 SGHKS and CDR2 YYEKEE (reference sequence). The CDR3 has 14 residues. V was shortened by 1 base and J by 7 bases, with 15 bases between the two germline ends. The CDR3 DNA sequence: TGTGCCAGCAGCTTGATTGGGGGGCGCAGGGAGCAGTACTTC. Its protein is CASSLIGGRREQYF.

CDR3 nucleotides: TGTGCCAGCAGTTTATTCTTTAGCGGGGGGGCAGGTGAGACCCAGTACTTC. Its translation: CASSLFFSGGAGETQYF. The chain joins TRBV27 to TRBJ2-5; 11 bases line up with TRBD2. This CDR3 is built from 17 residues. CDR1 and CDR2 from the germline V gene are MNHEY and SMNVEV (reference sequence). J lost 5 bases, V lost 1 base, and 9 bases had no gene match.

Notes on this clone: This sample includes further DNA sequences coding for the same CDR3. The chain links TRBV6-1 to TRBJ1-1; D unresolved. Trimming stripped 3 bases from V and 2 bases from J, with 10 bases between. Germline V gene sequence: CDR1 MNHNS, CDR2 SASEGT. The CDR3 runs to 14 residues. The DNA for the CDR3 is TGTGCCAGCAGTGAGCTAGCAACTAACACTGAAGCTTTCTTT. Its protein is CASSELATNTEAFF.

This chain joins TRBV6-5 and TRBJ2-3, with D hard to call. CDR1 and CDR2 from the germline V gene are MNHEY and SVGAGI. The CDR3 covers 12 residues. Trimming removed 2 bases from V and 3 bases from J, with 3 bases in between. The CDR3 loop is CASSYGTDTQYF. CDR3 DNA sequence: TGTGCCAGCAGTTACGGGACAGATACGCAGTATTTT.

V is TRBV18 and J is TRBJ2-3; D possibly corresponds to TRBD2 (6 bases). CDR3 size: 13 residues. The germline CDR1 and CDR2 sequences are KGHSH and LQKENI. The ends were cut back, 4 bases at V and 6 bases at J, with 11 bases in the middle. This CDR3 reads CASSRGTADTQYF. CDR3 coding DNA: TGTGCCAGCTCACGCGGGACTGCGGATACGCAGTATTTT.

V gene TRBV2 combines with J gene TRBJ1-5; perhaps TRBD1 as D (5 bases). The germline CDR1 and CDR2 sequences are SNHLY and FYNNEI. V lost 11 bases and J lost 2, with 13 bases in between. The CDR3 covers 13 residues. Here the CDR3 DNA reads TGTGCCGCCCGCAGGGAAGGCAATCAGCCCCAGCATTTT. It translates to CAARREGNQPQHF.

Of note for this clone: The germline gene is not matched at one end of the junction; a read error may be the cause. The rearrangement joins TRBV7-7 to TRBJ1-2, with D possibly being TRBD1 (5 bases). There are 15 residues in the CDR3. In germline, CDR1 is SSHAT, CDR2 FNYEAQ (reference sequence). CDR3 DNA: TGTGCTAGCAGCTTATCGGGGGGGAGGGGATATGGCTACACCTTC. Translation gives CASSLSGGRGYGYTF.

The V and J genes are TRBV28 and TRBJ1-1; perhaps TRBD1 as D (6 bases). Deletions cut 1 base from V and 4 bases from J, with 16 bases between. Germline lookup yields CDR1 MDHEN and CDR2 SYDVKM. The length of the CDR3 is 16 residues. The chain's CDR3 is CASSLLGGLGSTEAFF. DNA of the CDR3: TGTGCCAGCAGTTTATTAGGGGGACTAGGGAGCACTGAAGCTTTCTTT.

The J gene is TRBJ1-1, the V gene TRBV5-5; 8 positions match TRBD1. Trimming removed 2 bases from V and 5 bases from J; junction bases left unmatched: 11. Germline V CDR1 and CDR2: SGHKS, YYEKEE (reference sequence). The CDR3 consists of 16 residues. The DNA for the CDR3 is TGTGCCAGCAGCTTCCTCTTCCAGGGGGCAGGGACTGAAGCTTTCTTT. Translating it yields CASSFLFQGAGTEAFF. The variable domain in full, with the rest retrieved from reference TRBV5-5 and TRBJ1-1, is DAGVTQSPTHLIKTRGQQVTLRCSPISGHKSVSWYQQVLGQGPQFIFQYYEKEERGRGNFPDRFSARQFPNYSSELNVNALLLGDSALYLCASSFLFQGAGTEAFFGQGTRLTVV.

The rearrangement uses TRBV7-2 and TRBJ2-3; possible D gene TRBD2, 6 bases. CDR1 and CDR2 (germline): SGHTA, FQGNSA. There are 15 residues in the CDR3. V was shortened by 1 base and J by 7 bases, with 15 bases between the two germline ends. CDR3 coding DNA: TGTGCCAGCAGCTTAGGGGCTCCCGGAGGGAATACGCAGTATTTT. It yields the protein CASSLGAPGGNTQYF.

The gene calls are TRBV18 and TRBJ2-2; D ambiguous. The CDR3 totals 13 residues. CDR1 is KGHSH and CDR2 is LQKENI in the germline V gene. V was trimmed by 3 bases and J by 12 bases, leaving 14 bases between them. The CDR3 reads CASSPGKLDKLFF. As DNA, the CDR3 is TGTGCCAGCTCACCGGGGAAGCTAGACAAGCTGTTTTTT. Supplemented by reference TRBV18 and TRBJ2-2, the full variable domain reads NAGVMQNPRHLVRRRGQEARLRCSPMKGHSHVYWYRQLPEEGLKFMVYLQKENIIDESGMPKERFSAEFPKEGPSILRIQQVVRGDSAAYFCASSPGKLDKLFFGEGSRLTVL.

In its sample, this clone was seen a few times. The rearrangement uses TRBV18 and TRBJ1-2; the D gene is possibly TRBD1 (6 bases). The CDR3 is 13 amino acids. Trimming removed 1 base from V and 4 bases from J, with 7 bases in between. The germline gives CDR1 KGHSH, CDR2 LQKENI. In nucleotides, the CDR3 is TGTGCCAGCTCACCACGGACAGCCTATGGCTACACCTTC. This encodes CASSPRTAYGYTF.

This clone is termed medium-sized. The gene calls are TRBV30 and TRBJ1-2; 8 positions match TRBD1. CDR3 length: 12 amino acids. CDR1 GTSNPN and CDR2 SVGIG come from the germline V gene (reference sequence). J was trimmed by 7 bases and V by 2 bases; bases with no gene match: 3. The CDR3 nucleotides read TGTGCCTGGAGTTTGACAGGGGTTGGCTACACCTTC. Its protein product is CAWSLTGVGYTF.